Listed below are T cell receptor beta chains from one sample, sequenced in a study of Graves' ophthalmopathy and Graves' hyperthyroidism. TCRdb called the multiplex PCR reads again in MiXCR, with one record for every CDR3 protein. The top ten clones hold approximately 7% of a sample with roughly 380,000 distinct CDR3 sequences, about 16% of them seen once. Sequencing input: peripheral blood. The source is a woman younger than 30 with stable Graves' hyperthyroidism. Each CDR3 is given with its conserved first and last residue. D genes are given only for firm matches. Only part of the rows carry a size: once, few, many, or a class if the clone is expanded.

>TRBV18|many|TRBJ2-5|.
TGTGCCAGCTCACCATTCCACGAGACCCAGTACTTC
CASSPFHETQYF
>TRBV6-5|many|TRBJ2-7|.
TGTGCCAGCAGCACGGACATATTCTACGAGCAGTACTTC
CASSTDIFYEQYF
>TRBV3-1|few|TRBJ2-3|TRBD2
TGTGCCAGCAGCCAAGGGATAGCGGGGGTACCATTTGGAGATACGCAGTATTTT
CASSQGIAGVPFGDTQYF
>TRBV6-5|many|TRBJ2-7|.
TGTGCCAGCAGTTCGGACAGCCAGCCCAACTACGAGCAGTACTTC
CASSSDSQPNYEQYF
>TRBV6-1|many|TRBJ1-2|.
TGTGCCCTAACTGGCGGCCTGGGCTACACCTTC
CALTGGLGYTF
>TRBV9|.|TRBJ1-1|.
TGTGCCAGCAGCGTAGATGGGGGTTACACTGAAGCTTTCTTT
CASSVDGGYTEAFF
>TRBV10-1|few|TRBJ1-1|.
TGCGCCTCTGCCCGCCACAGGAACACTGAAGCTTTCTTT
CASARHRNTEAFF
>TRBV12-3/TRBV12-4|.|TRBJ1-2|.
TGTGCCAGCAGTTCGGGAGGAGGTGGTGGCTACACCTTC
CASSSGGGGGYTF
>TRBV28|.|TRBJ2-7|.
TGTGCCAGCAGTTTAAAATGGGCGACCTACGAGCAGTACTTC
CASSLKWATYEQYF
>TRBV5-6|few|TRBJ2-7|TRBD2
TGTGCCAGCAGCAACCTAGCGGGAGCCTTAATCTACGAGCAGTACTTC
CASSNLAGALIYEQYF
>TRBV19|many|TRBJ1-5|.
TGTGCCAGTAGTATAGAGCCTTATAGCAATCAGCCCCAGCATTTT
CASSIEPYSNQPQHF
>TRBV28|.|TRBJ1-5|.
TGTGCCAGCAAGGGGGGGACCTATCAGCCCCAGCATTTT
CASKGGTYQPQHF
>TRBV18|.|TRBJ1-1|TRBD1
TGTGCCAGCTCATCGGGACAGGCGTCGAGGACTGAAGCTTTCTTT
CASSSGQASRTEAFF
>TRBV10-2|many|TRBJ1-5|TRBD1
TGCGCCAGCAGTGAAGCTGACAGGGGGGGTCAGCCCCAGCATTTT
CASSEADRGGQPQHF
>TRBV2|many|TRBJ1-1|TRBD1
TGTGCCAGCGGGGGACAGGGAGGGTCCGCTGAAGCTTTCTTT
CASGGQGGSAEAFF
>TRBV20-1|many|TRBJ1-2|.
TGCAGTGCTAGAGCCCCCCCAACCGGGGAGGCGAACCTCTATGGCTACACCTTC
CSARAPPTGEANLYGYTF
>TRBV13|many|TRBJ1-1|.
TGTGCCAGCAGCGTTAGGGGGTTGGCGGCAAACACTGAAGCTTTCTTT
CASSVRGLAANTEAFF
>TRBV24-1|many|TRBJ2-2|.
TGTGCCACCAGTGATTTTGGGTCGGGGGTCCTCGGGGAGCTGTTTTTT
CATSDFGSGVLGELFF
>TRBV5-5|few|TRBJ1-1|.
TGTGCCAGCAGCTTGGCAGGGGTAAGGGCTGAAGCTTTCTTT
CASSLAGVRAEAFF
>TRBV19|many|TRBJ1-2|.
TGTGCCAGTAGTACCGCGGCAGTTAACTATGGCTACACCTTC
CASSTAAVNYGYTF
>TRBV6-1|.|TRBJ2-5|TRBD2
TGTGCCAGCACCCGAAGTGTAGCGGGGGACGTCGAAGAGACCCAGTACTTC
CASTRSVAGDVEETQYF
>TRBV20-1|many|TRBJ2-5|.
TGCAGTGCTAAACAGGGTAGAGAGACCCAGTACTTC
CSAKQGRETQYF
>TRBV4-1|.|TRBJ1-6|.
TGCGCCAGCAGCCCCGGGGGGCGTAATTCACCCCTCCACTTT
CASSPGGRNSPLHF
>TRBV7-7|many|TRBJ2-2|TRBD1
TGTGCTAGCAGCCGGGACAGCTACACCGGGGAGCTGTTTTTT
CASSRDSYTGELFF
>TRBV25-1|few|TRBJ1-2|.
TGTGCCAGCAGTGAATCCGGGATCTATGGCTACACCTTC
CASSESGIYGYTF
>TRBV12-3/TRBV12-4|many|TRBJ1-1|.
TGTGCCAGCAGTGGGCGGGGATTGAACACTGAAGCTTTCTTT
CASSGRGLNTEAFF
>TRBV5-1|many|TRBJ2-7|.
TGCGCCAGCAGCGCCCAGGGCGGGCACTACGAGCAGTACTTC
CASSAQGGHYEQYF
>TRBV12-3/TRBV12-4|many|TRBJ1-1|.
TGTGCCAGCAGAGGGGCAGTTAACACTGAAGCTTTCTTT
CASRGAVNTEAFF
>TRBV11-1|many|TRBJ1-5|.
TGTGCCAGCAGCTTAGAGGTAGGGGCCCTACGTTATAGCAATCAGCCCCAGCATTTT
CASSLEVGALRYSNQPQHF
>TRBV9|.|TRBJ1-6|TRBD1
TGTGCCAGCAGCGTAGGGGGACAGGGGTATTCACCCCTCCACTTT
CASSVGGQGYSPLHF
>TRBV12-3/TRBV12-4|.|TRBJ2-7|.
TGTGCCAGCAGTCCCGGTCGGGGGTATATACACGAGCAGTACTTC
CASSPGRGYIHEQYF
>TRBV20-1|once|TRBJ2-5|.
TGCAGTGCTGCAGGAGAGGAGACCCAGTACTTC
CSAAGEETQYF
>TRBV7-6|many|TRBJ1-5|.
TGTGCCAGCAGCTTACAGGGGCCTCAGCCCCAGCATTTT
CASSLQGPQPQHF
>TRBV7-2|many|TRBJ1-5|.
TGTGCCAGCAGCTTTGGAGGGACGGATCAGCCCCAGCATTTT
CASSFGGTDQPQHF
>TRBV12-3/TRBV12-4|.|TRBJ2-5|.
TGTGCCAGCAGTCCCCTGCCGGAACAAGAGACCCAGTACTTC
CASSPLPEQETQYF
>TRBV2|many|TRBJ2-7|TRBD2
TGTGCCAGCAATAGCGGGGGGACCTACGAGCAGTACTTC
CASNSGGTYEQYF
>TRBV6-2/TRBV6-3|few|TRBJ2-7|.
TGTGCCAGCAGTTACTTGCGATACGAGCAGTACTTC
CASSYLRYEQYF
>TRBV7-9|many|TRBJ2-5|.
TGTGCCAGCAGCAGGACAACCCGCAAAGAGACCCAGTACTTC
CASSRTTRKETQYF
>TRBV6-2/TRBV6-3|few|TRBJ2-5|TRBD2
TGTGCCAGCAGTTACCCTAGCGGGGGGTTCGGAGAGACCCAGTACTTC
CASSYPSGGFGETQYF
>TRBV12-5|many|TRBJ2-7|.
TGTGCTAGTGGTTTGGAAAACGAGCAGTACTTC
CASGLENEQYF
>TRBV7-3|.|TRBJ2-7|.
TGTGCCAGCAGCTTAGGACTGGGATCCGGCTACGAGCAGTACTTC
CASSLGLGSGYEQYF
>TRBV12-3/TRBV12-4|many|TRBJ1-2|TRBD1
TGTGCCAGCAGTTCGGGACAGGGGGCTGAGGTGGGTGGCTACACCTTC
CASSSGQGAEVGGYTF
>TRBV10-3|.|TRBJ1-5|.
TGTGCCACCGGACTTGACACCAATCAGCCCCAGCATTTT
CATGLDTNQPQHF
>TRBV12-3/TRBV12-4|many|TRBJ1-1|.
TGTGCCAGCAGTTTTTTGACAGGAAAAGGCACTGAAGCTTTCTTT
CASSFLTGKGTEAFF
>TRBV15|.|TRBJ2-4|.
TGTGCCACCAGCACGCAGACCGTAGCCAAAAACATTCAGTACTTC
CATSTQTVAKNIQYF
>TRBV7-2|many|TRBJ1-1|.
TGTGCCAGCAGCTCGATCCGGGAGAACACTGAAGCTTTCTTT
CASSSIRENTEAFF
>TRBV6-1|many|TRBJ1-5|.
TGTGCCATCGGGGGGGAGGGTAATAGTCAGCCCCAGCATTTT
CAIGGEGNSQPQHF
>TRBV7-2|.|TRBJ1-5|.
TGTGCCAGCAGCCCACAAGGACAGTCCGGTCAGCCCCAGCATTTT
CASSPQGQSGQPQHF
>TRBV10-3|few|TRBJ2-2|TRBD2
TGTGCCATCACTGGGGGGGTCGACACCGGGGAGCTGTTTTTT
CAITGGVDTGELFF
>TRBV3-1|many|TRBJ1-6|.
TGTGCCAGCTGGTCGACGTCCAGCTCCTATAATTCACCCCTCCACTTT
CASWSTSSSYNSPLHF
>TRBV7-9|many|TRBJ1-2|TRBD1
TGTGCCAGCAGCCAGGACAGGACGGAGGGCTACACCTTC
CASSQDRTEGYTF